The rows below give T cell receptor beta chains drawn from one sample of a study of response to subunit inactivated influenza vaccine. TCRdb itself ran the RT-PCR reads through MiXCR, one entry per CDR3 protein. The repertoire holds hundreds of thousands of distinct CDR3 sequences, with approximately 18% as singletons. This material consisted of PBMCs from blood, taken about 5 days after vaccination. These receptors all come from a man aged 50-59 years who received an inactivated influenza vaccine. CDR3s include the opening cysteine and the closing phenylalanine or tryptophan.

TRBV29-1,12,TRBJ2-2,CSVVGETGELFF
TRBV6-2/TRBV6-3,16,TRBJ1-6,CASGLRASVYNSPLHF
TRBV20-1,12,TRBJ2-3,CRGGFYTDTQYF
TRBV6-6,13,TRBJ2-1,CASSYGSDRFRFF
TRBV29-1,14,TRBJ2-3,CSAVTGASTDTQYF
TRBV18,14,TRBJ2-1,CASSPPTSGNEQFF
TRBV15,14,TRBJ2-3,CATSRSSEGDTQYF
TRBV9,14,TRBJ2-1,CASSVGLGNNEQFF
TRBV20-1,13,TRBJ2-3,CSLLMRSPDTQYF
TRBV21-1,17,TRBJ2-7,CASRFVREQTISYEQYF
TRBV10-3,14,TRBJ2-3,CAISRGAREDTQYF
TRBV5-1,15,TRBJ2-3,CASSPRQAGADTQYF
TRBV6-5,16,TRBJ1-6,CASSYSIRVLNSPLHF
TRBV28,15,TRBJ2-5,CASRLLAGGGETQYF
TRBV28,15,TRBJ2-1,CASSREGGSWNEQFF
TRBV28,14,TRBJ2-7,CASSKGVSSYEQYF
TRBV20-1,19,TRBJ2-1,CSARGTGTSGWSSYNEQFF
TRBV2,14,TRBJ1-5,CASRGQANNQPQHF
TRBV14,16,TRBJ1-2,CASSQDLRDSNYGYTF
TRBV20-1,14,TRBJ2-5,CSASKTSGEETQYF
TRBV4-1,17,TRBJ2-7,CASSQVPRGGASYEQYF
TRBV21-1,17,TRBJ1-5,CASSENPSGRHNQPQHF